The 20 T cell receptor delta chains below come from one sample, sequenced in a study of gamma-delta chains in newborns, infants, children. TCRdb applied CATT to the reads for clone calling. Of about 4,200 delta-chain clones in the sample, roughly 14% are singletons; the top ten hold 6.5% to 10%. Sequencing used blood. Receptors originate from a child who was a newborn, infant or young child, either healthy, febrile or measles-vaccinated (not recorded which).

As concerns this clone: A much larger clone differs from this one at a single base, so this may be a read error. V usage is TRDV2 and J usage is TRDJ1, with 10 nucleotides matching TRDD3. J was trimmed by 2 bases and V by 5 bases; bases with no gene match: 25. This CDR3 has 21 amino acids. CDR1 GEAIGNYY and CDR2 EKD come from the germline V gene. The CDR3 protein is CACGTVIKTGGSNSPTDKLIF. As DNA, the CDR3 is TGTGCCTGTGGCACGGTAATAAAAACTGGGGGATCGAACAGCCCGACCGATAAACTCATCTTT.

This clone was observed a handful of times. The chain couples TRDV2 to TRDJ1; 9 positions agree with TRDD3. Germline loops: CDR1 GEAIGNYY, CDR2 EKD. The V and J ends lost 3 bases and 9 bases, in that order; junction bases with no gene match: 13. There are 15 residues in the CDR3. The CDR3 loop reads CACDLWGYAKTQLIF. CDR3 in DNA: TGTGCCTGTGACCTCTGGGGATACGCGAAGACACAACTCATCTTT.

In regard to this clone: This may be a read error, as it is one base from a much larger clone. No V gene was called here, but the J gene is TRDJ1; the D segment call TRDD3 is taken from the table without a DNA check. This CDR3 spans 26 amino acids. The CDR3 sequence is CALGEQAHLILTFLLGDTRWPDKPIF. The CDR3 DNA reads as TGTGCTCTTGGGGAACAAGCCCACCTAATCCTCACTTTCCTACTGGGGGATACCAGATGGCCCGATAAACCCATCTTT.

As to this clone: At one boundary the junction diverges from the germline segment, which might be a read error. V is TRDV2 and J is TRDJ3; a possible D gene is TRDD3 (5 bases). No J gene was available from TCRdb, and it was assigned here by a germline match of the DNA. The CDR3 is 19 residues long. Germline V gives CDR1 GEAIGNYY, CDR2 EKD. CDR3 DNA: TGTGCCTTTGACACTGCGGGGGTACGGAGCTCCTGGGACACCCGACAGATGTTTTTC. This translates into CAFDTAGVRSSWDTRQMFF.

This clone showed up just a few times. V and J are TRDV2 and TRDJ2; TRDD3 agrees at 9 bases. CDR1 and CDR2 (germline): GEAIGNYY, EKD. The CDR3 covers 15 residues. The trim removed 5 bases at V and 5 bases at J, leaving 8 bases unmatched. CDR3 bases: TGTGCCTGTGGCATACTGGGGGAGAGTACAGCACAACTCTTCTTT. Protein: CACGILGESTAQLFF.

Details on this clone: This is likely an artifact of a read error, given a far larger clone one base away. The chain carries TRDV1 and TRDJ2, with 12 positions matching TRDD3. The J gene comes from matching the DNA to germline here; TCRdb lacks it. The ends lost 4 bases at V and 11 bases at J; junction bases unmatched: 29. Germline CDR1 is TSWWSYY and CDR2 is QGS. There are 22 residues in the CDR3. The CDR3 protein is CALGGLAVVLWLPILGDTQLFF. In DNA, the CDR3 is TGTGCTCTTGGGGGACTAGCAGTCGTCTTATGGCTCCCTATACTGGGGGATACCCAACTCTTCTTT.

This clone has more than one count but fewer than ten. The protein TCRdb lists belongs to a much larger clone and differs from this DNA's translation at residue 7, which points to a read error; the protein shown is made from the DNA. The CDR3 region has the DNA TGTGCCTGTGACAACCTCGCCTTGGGGGATAAACATAAACTCATCTTT. Its translation is CACDNLALGDKHKLIF. V and J are TRDV2 and TRDJ1; 9 nucleotides agree with TRDD3. V lost 2 bases, J lost 6 bases, and 12 bases stayed unmatched. Germline assignment: CDR1 GEAIGNYY and CDR2 EKD. The CDR3 is 16 amino acids.

Sample share makes this clone medium-sized. V is TRDV1 and J is TRDJ1; 8 bases are shared with TRDD3. With 0 bases clipped from V and 3 bases from J, the junction kept 30 bases outside the gene matches. CDR3 length: 24 amino acids. Germline V gives CDR1 TSWWSYY, CDR2 QGS. The CDR3 coding sequence is TGTGCTCTTGGGGAACTTGATTACGGCCCGTTCGAGCTGGGGGACCTTATCATATCCGATAAACTCATCTTT. It encodes CALGELDYGPFELGDLIISDKLIF.

By frequency in the sample, this clone is medium-sized. The same CDR3 also results from other DNA sequences found in this sample. This chain uses TRDV1 with TRDJ1; possible D gene TRDD3, 5 bases. The germline CDR1 and CDR2 sequences are TSWWSYY and QGS. The V gene lost 3 bases and the J gene lost 4 bases, with 15 bases spanning the gap. The CDR3 length is 15 residues. Here the CDR3 reads CALGDSQKGSDKLIF. The DNA for the CDR3 is TGTGCTCTTGGGGATTCTCAGAAGGGGAGCGATAAACTCATCTTT.

This clone was seen a handful of times. A read error is possible here, since a much larger clone lies one base away. The sample has other DNA sequences that encode this CDR3 too. The J gene is TRDJ1, the V gene TRDV2; 13 nucleotides align to TRDD3. Germline V lookup: CDR1 GEAIGNYY, CDR2 EKD. V lost 3 bases, J lost 0 bases, and 12 bases stayed unmatched. The CDR3 has 19 amino acids. The CDR3 nucleotides read TGTGCCTGTGACCGCGTACTGGGGGATACGCGGAGATACACCGATAAACTCATCTTT. Translated, it gives CACDRVLGDTRRYTDKLIF.

A word on this clone: A clone one base away is much larger, so this may be a read error. Additional DNA sequences in this sample encode the identical CDR3. The chain has TRDV1 and TRDJ1, with 9 positions matching TRDD3. CDR1 TSWWSYY and CDR2 QGS come from the germline V gene. The CDR3 has 23 amino acids. Germline trimming cut 3 bases from V and 0 bases from J; bases unmatched to any gene: 26. The CDR3 protein is CALGETRFLQATYWGRDTDKLIF. DNA for the CDR3: TGTGCTCTTGGGGAGACAAGGTTCCTTCAGGCCACGTACTGGGGGAGAGACACCGATAAACTCATCTTT.

Sample share makes this clone medium-sized. This rearrangement joins TRDV2 to TRDJ1; 8 bases agree with TRDD3. The trim removed 5 bases at V and 1 base at J, leaving 11 bases unmatched. Germline CDR1 is GEAIGNYY and CDR2 is EKD. This CDR3 spans 16 amino acids. The CDR3: CACVGIPGLSTDKLIF. The CDR3 nucleotides are TGTGCCTGTGTGGGGATACCAGGTTTGAGCACCGATAAACTCATCTTT.

This clone is medium-sized within its sample. This same CDR3 is encoded by further DNA sequences in the sample. The CDR3 nucleotides are TGTGCTCTTGGGGAATTCCGAAACTGGGGGATACTAGGGGATAAACTCATCTTT. It codes for CALGEFRNWGILGDKLIF. The chain couples TRDV1 to TRDJ1; 12 nucleotides line up with TRDD3. The CDR3 length is 18 residues. V dropped 2 bases and J dropped 5; count of bases not matched to a gene: 12. Germline V lookup: CDR1 TSWWSYY, CDR2 QGS.

This clone was picked up a small number of times. TCRdb assigns this DNA the protein of a much larger clone, which departs from its translation at residue 3; this likely reflects a read error, and the protein shown comes from translating the DNA. The chain carries TRDV2 and TRDJ1; 10 bases match TRDD3. The CDR3 runs to 15 residues. Germline CDR1 is GEAIGNYY and CDR2 is EKD. CDR3 protein: CARDALGDNTDKLIF. CDR3 coding DNA: TGTGCCCGTGACGCCCTGGGGGATAACACCGATAAACTCATCTTT.

This clone counts as medium-sized. The V gene is TRDV2, the J gene TRDJ1, with 12 bases lining up with TRDD3. In germline, CDR1 is GEAIGNYY, CDR2 EKD. Trimming removed 0 bases from V and 6 bases from J; junction bases left unmatched: 7. The CDR3 spans 16 residues. CDR3 region: CACDTVTGGYRNKLIF. Written as DNA, the CDR3 is TGTGCCTGTGACACCGTGACTGGGGGATACAGGAATAAACTCATCTTT.

This clone appeared a few times. Being one base from a much bigger clone, this may be a read error. The chain links TRDV2 to TRDJ1; TRDD3 aligns across 12 bases. The CDR3 extends over 24 amino acids. Germline V gene sequence: CDR1 GEAIGNYY, CDR2 EKD. The CDR3 DNA follows: TGTGCCTGTAACACCGTCGTTTCTCGAGGTCTGGGGGATACGTTGGGAAGTCACACCGATAAACTCATCTTT. This translates into CACNTVVSRGLGDTLGSHTDKLIF.

Worth noting for this clone: One end of the junction does not line up with germline, which may come from a read error. V gene TRDV1 combines with J gene TRDJ2; D may correspond to TRDD2 or TRDD3 (5 bases each). Here the J gene was assigned by germline matching of the DNA, as TCRdb has none. The CDR3 contains 19 residues. Germline V lookup: CDR1 TSWWSYY, CDR2 QGS. The CDR3 spells CAIGVTSFALLPLTAKLFF. CDR3 DNA sequence: TGTGCTATTGGGGTCACCTCCTTCGCCCTTCTCCCTTTGACAGCAAAACTCTTCTTT.

In its sample, this clone was seen once. V is TRDV2 and J is TRDJ1, with TRDD3 identical over 7 bases. In the absence of a J gene in TCRdb, the DNA was matched to germline to assign it here. The CDR3 consists of 16 residues. Per germline, CDR1 GEAIGNYY and CDR2 EKD. J gave up 1 base and V 6 bases, and 13 bases lay outside the gene matches. The CDR3 DNA sequence: TGTGCCTGTTCTGTACTGGGGAAGGGGCTCACCGATAAACTCATCTTT. The encoded protein is CACSVLGKGLTDKLIF.

The table lists this clone with a few counts. TCRdb's protein for this DNA is that of a much larger clone and differs from the translation at residue 10, likely a read error; the protein shown is the DNA translation. The gene calls are TRDV2 and TRDJ1; tentatively, D is TRDD3 (6 bases). The V and J ends lost 0 bases and 3 bases respectively, with 22 bases between them. The CDR3 is 18 residues long. Germline V gene lookup returns CDR1 GEAIGNYY and CDR2 EKD. For the CDR3, the DNA is TGTGCCTGTGACACCCTGTCGTTTACTAGGGGATCGGCCGATAAACTCATCTTT. Translated: CACDTLSFTRGSADKLIF.

This clone was seen only a few times. A clone one base away is much larger, so this may be a read error. J is TRDJ1 and V is TRDV1; 9 bases agree with TRDD3. V was pared by 5 bases and J by 3 bases, with 31 bases of the junction left unmatched. The CDR3 has 23 amino acids. Germline-derived CDR1 and CDR2 are TSWWSYY and QGS. CDR3 sequence (DNA): TGTGCTCTTGGGTCAGCTCACCAGCTCGCTTTCGGGTTTTACTGGGGGACCCCCGATAAACTCATCTTT. Translated: CALGSAHQLAFGFYWGTPDKLIF.